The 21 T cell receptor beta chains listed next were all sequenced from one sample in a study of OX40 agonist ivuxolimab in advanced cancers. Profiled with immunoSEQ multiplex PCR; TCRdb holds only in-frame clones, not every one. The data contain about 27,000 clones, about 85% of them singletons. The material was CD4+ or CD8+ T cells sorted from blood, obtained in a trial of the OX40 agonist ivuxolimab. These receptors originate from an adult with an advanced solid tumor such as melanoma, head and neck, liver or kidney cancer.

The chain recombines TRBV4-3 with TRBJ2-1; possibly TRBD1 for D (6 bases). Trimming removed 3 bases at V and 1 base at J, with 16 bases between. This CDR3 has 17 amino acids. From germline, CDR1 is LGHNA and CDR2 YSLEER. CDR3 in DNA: TGCGCCAGCAGCCACAATACAGGGTATTTATCCTACAATGAGCAGTTCTTC. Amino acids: CASSHNTGYLSYNEQFF.

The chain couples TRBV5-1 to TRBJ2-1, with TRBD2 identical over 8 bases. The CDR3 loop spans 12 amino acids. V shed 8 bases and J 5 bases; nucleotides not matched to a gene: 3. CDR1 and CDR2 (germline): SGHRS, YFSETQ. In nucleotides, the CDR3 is TGCGCCAGACCGGGACTAGACAATGAGCAGTTCTTC. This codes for CARPGLDNEQFF.

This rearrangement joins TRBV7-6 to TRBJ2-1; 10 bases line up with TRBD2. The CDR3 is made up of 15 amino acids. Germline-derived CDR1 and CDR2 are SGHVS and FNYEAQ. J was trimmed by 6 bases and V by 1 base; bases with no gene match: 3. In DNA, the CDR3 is TGTGCCAGCAGCTTAGTAGCGGGGGGAGGCAATGAGCAGTTCTTC. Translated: CASSLVAGGGNEQFF. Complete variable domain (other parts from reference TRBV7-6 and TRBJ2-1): GAGVSQSPRYKVTKRGQDVALRCDPISGHVSLYWYRQALGQGPEFLTYFNYEAQQDKSGLPNDRFSAERPEGSISTLTIQRTEQRDSAMYRCASSLVAGGGNEQFFGPGTRLTVL.

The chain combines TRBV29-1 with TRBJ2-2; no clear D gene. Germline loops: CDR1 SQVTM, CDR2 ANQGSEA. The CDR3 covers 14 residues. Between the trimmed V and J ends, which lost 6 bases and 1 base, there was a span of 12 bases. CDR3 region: CSVAETLNTGELFF. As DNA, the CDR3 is TGCAGCGTGGCAGAGACACTGAACACCGGGGAGCTGTTTTTT.

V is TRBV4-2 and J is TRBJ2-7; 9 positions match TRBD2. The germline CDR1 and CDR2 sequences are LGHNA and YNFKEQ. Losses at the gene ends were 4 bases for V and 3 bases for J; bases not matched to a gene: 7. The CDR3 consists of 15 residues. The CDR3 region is CASSPGLARNYEQYF. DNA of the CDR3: TGTGCCAGCAGCCCGGGACTAGCAAGGAACTACGAGCAGTACTTC.

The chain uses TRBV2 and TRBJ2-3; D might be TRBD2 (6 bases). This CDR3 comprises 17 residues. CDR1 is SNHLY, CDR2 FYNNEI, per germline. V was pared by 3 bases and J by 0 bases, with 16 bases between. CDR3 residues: CASSEGPPGTSTDTQYF. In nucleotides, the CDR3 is TGTGCCAGCAGTGAGGGACCTCCGGGGACTAGCACAGATACGCAGTATTTT.

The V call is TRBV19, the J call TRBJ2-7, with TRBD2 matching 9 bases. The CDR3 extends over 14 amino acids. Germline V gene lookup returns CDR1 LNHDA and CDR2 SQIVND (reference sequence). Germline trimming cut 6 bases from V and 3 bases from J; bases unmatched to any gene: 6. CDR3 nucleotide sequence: TGTGCCAGTAGCCCGGGACTAGCTTTCTACGAGCAGTACTTC. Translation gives CASSPGLAFYEQYF. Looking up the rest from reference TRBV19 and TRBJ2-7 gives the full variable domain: DGGITQSPKYLFRKEGQNVTLSCEQNLNHDAMYWYRQDPGQGLRLIYYSQIVNDFQKGDIAEGYSVSREKKESFPLTVTSAQKNPTAFYLCASSPGLAFYEQYFGPGTRLTVT.

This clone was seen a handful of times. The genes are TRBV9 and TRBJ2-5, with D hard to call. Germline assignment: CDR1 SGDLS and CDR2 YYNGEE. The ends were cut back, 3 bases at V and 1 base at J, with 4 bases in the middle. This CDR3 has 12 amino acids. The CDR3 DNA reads TGTGCCAGCAGCGGATTCCAAGAGACCCAGTACTTC. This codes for CASSGFQETQYF.

The CDR3 spells CASSLEDYGYTF. CDR3 coding DNA: TGTGCCAGCAGCTTGGAAGATTATGGCTACACCTTC. The genes are TRBV5-6 and TRBJ1-2; no clear D gene. Germline V gene lookup returns CDR1 SGHDT and CDR2 YYEEEE. This CDR3 spans 12 amino acids. V lost 0 bases and J lost 5, with 5 bases in between.

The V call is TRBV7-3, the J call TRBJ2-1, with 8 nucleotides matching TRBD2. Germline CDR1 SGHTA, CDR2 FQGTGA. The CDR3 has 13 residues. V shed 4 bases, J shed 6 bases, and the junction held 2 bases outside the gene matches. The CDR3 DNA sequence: TGTGCCAGCAGCTCCGGGGGGGCCAATGAGCAGTTCTTC. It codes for CASSSGGANEQFF.

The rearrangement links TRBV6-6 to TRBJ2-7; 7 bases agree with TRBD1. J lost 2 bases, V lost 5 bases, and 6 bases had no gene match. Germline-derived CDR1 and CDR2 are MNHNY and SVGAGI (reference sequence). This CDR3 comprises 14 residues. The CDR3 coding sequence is TGTGCCAGCAGTGACCGGGACAGTGCCTACGAGCAGTACTTC. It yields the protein CASSDRDSAYEQYF.

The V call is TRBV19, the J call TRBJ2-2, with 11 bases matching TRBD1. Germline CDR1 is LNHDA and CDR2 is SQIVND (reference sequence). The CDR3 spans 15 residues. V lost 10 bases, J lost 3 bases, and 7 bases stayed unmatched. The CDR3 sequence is CATRRTGGDTGELFF. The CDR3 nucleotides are TGTGCCACTAGACGGACAGGGGGCGACACCGGGGAGCTGTTTTTT. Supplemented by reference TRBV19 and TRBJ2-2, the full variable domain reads DGGITQSPKYLFRKEGQNVTLSCEQNLNHDAMYWYRQDPGQGLRLIYYSQIVNDFQKGDIAEGYSVSREKKESFPLTVTSAQKNPTAFYLCATRRTGGDTGELFFGEGSRLTVL.

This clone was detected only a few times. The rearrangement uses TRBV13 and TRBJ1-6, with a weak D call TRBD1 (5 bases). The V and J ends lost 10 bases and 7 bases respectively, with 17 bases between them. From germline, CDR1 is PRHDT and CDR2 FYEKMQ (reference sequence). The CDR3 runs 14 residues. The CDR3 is CATTLARDNSPLHF. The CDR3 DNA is TGTGCCACCACCTTAGCGCGGGACAATTCACCCCTCCACTTT.

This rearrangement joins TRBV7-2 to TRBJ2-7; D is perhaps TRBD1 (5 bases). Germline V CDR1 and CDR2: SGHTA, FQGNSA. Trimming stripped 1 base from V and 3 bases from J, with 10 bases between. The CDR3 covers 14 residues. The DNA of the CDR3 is TGTGCCAGCAGCTTAGGACGCACAGGCTACGAGCAGTACTTC. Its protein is CASSLGRTGYEQYF.

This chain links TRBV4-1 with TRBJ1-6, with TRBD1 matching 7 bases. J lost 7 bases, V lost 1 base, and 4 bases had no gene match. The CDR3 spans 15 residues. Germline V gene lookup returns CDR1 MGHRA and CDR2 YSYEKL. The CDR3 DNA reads TGCGCCAGCAGCCAAGGACAGGGACAAAATTCACCCCTCCACTTT. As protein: CASSQGQGQNSPLHF.

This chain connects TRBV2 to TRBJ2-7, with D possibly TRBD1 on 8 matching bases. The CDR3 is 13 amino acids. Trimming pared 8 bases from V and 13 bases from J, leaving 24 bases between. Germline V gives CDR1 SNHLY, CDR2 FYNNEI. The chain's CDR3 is CASGSGTGLLLYF. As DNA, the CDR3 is TGTGCCAGCGGAAGCGGGACAGGACTCCTACTTTACTTC. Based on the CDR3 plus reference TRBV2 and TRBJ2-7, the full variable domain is EPEVTQTPSHQVTQMGQEVILRCVPISNHLYFYWYRQILGQKVEFLVSFYNNEISEKSEIFDDQFSVERPDGSNFTLKIRSTKLEDSAMYFCASGSGTGLLLYFGPGTRLTVT.

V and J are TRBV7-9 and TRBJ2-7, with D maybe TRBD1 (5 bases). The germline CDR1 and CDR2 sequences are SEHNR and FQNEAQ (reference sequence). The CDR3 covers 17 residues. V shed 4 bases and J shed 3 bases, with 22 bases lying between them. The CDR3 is CASSSTRLGAGSYEQYF. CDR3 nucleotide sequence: TGTGCCAGCAGCTCCACCCGGTTAGGGGCAGGAAGCTACGAGCAGTACTTC. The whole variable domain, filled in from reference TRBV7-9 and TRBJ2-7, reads DTGVSQNPRHKITKRGQNVTFRCDPISEHNRLYWYRQTLGQGPEFLTYFQNEAQLEKSRLLSDRFSAERPKGSFSTLEIQRTEQGDSAMYLCASSSTRLGAGSYEQYFGPGTRLTVT.

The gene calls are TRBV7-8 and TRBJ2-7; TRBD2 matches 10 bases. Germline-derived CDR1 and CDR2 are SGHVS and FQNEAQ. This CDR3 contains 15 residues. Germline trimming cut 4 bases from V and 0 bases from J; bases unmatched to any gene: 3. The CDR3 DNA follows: TGTGCCAGCAGCTGGGCTAGCGGGAGCTCCTACGAGCAGTACTTC. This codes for CASSWASGSSYEQYF.

The CDR3 spells CASSPPSTDTQYF. The CDR3 DNA is TGTGCCAGCAGCCCCCCTAGCACAGATACGCAGTATTTT. The chain combines TRBV7-6 with TRBJ2-3; D gene unclear. Germline V gene sequence: CDR1 SGHVS, CDR2 FNYEAQ. The CDR3 loop spans 13 amino acids. Trimming took 5 bases from V and 0 from J, leaving 6 bases between them.

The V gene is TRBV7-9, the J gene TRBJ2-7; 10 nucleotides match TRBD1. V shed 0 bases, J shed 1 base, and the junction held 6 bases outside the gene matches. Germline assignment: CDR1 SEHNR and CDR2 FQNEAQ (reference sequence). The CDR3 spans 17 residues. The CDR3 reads CASSLALGTGDSYEQYF. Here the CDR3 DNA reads TGTGCCAGCAGCTTAGCGCTCGGGACAGGGGATTCCTACGAGCAGTACTTC.

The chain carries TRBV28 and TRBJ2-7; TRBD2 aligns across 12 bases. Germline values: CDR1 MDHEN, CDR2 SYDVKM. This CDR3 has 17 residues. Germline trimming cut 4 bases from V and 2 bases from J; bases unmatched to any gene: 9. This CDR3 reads CASSSHLAGGHPYEQYF. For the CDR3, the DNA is TGTGCCAGCAGTTCACATCTAGCGGGGGGGCATCCCTACGAGCAGTACTTC.